This T cell receptor (beta chain) emerged from a study of cytomegalovirus exposure and HLA in healthy donors. The V end lost 2 bases, the J end lost 8 bases, and 15 bases lay between the germline ends. The CDR3 runs 14 residues. The V gene's germline CDR1 is LGHNT and CDR2 FRNRAP. With regard to this clone: The antigen remains undetermined.

Study-wide results and caveats: Exclusion applied to some V segments, including TRBV6-2 and TRBV6-3, as they were indistinguishable. In most subjects, TCR beta sequences reportedly gave accurate predictions of HLA-A and HLA-B alleles. A few of the chains that were CMV-associated were confirmed in vitro to be specific for CMV antigens.

Amplification used 60 Vbeta primers and 13 Jbeta primers. Data came from immunoSEQ multiplex PCR; TCRdb stores just in-frame clones and leaves some out. Of approximately 120,000 clones listed, 73% are singletons. The V and J genes are TRBV12-5 and TRBJ1-2; the D gene is possibly TRBD1 (6 bases). The specimen sequenced was PBMCs. This receptor was identified in a man aged 35 to 55 in good health and CMV-seronegative. The CDR3 is CASGLIRGARGYTF. The CDR3, as DNA: TGTGCTAGTGGTTTGATCAGGGGCGCGAGGGGCTACACCTTC.